This T cell receptor beta chain was captured by sequencing in a study of cytomegalovirus exposure and HLA in healthy donors. Worth noting for this clone: The antigen is not known. A far larger clone is one nucleotide away, so this likely arose from a read error.

The CDR3 is made up of 16 amino acids. The germline gives CDR1 SEHNR, CDR2 FQNEAQ (reference sequence). The PCR employed 60 Vbeta primers together with 13 Jbeta primers. Clones were sequenced by immunoSEQ multiplex PCR, and TCRdb holds only the in-frame ones, with some missing. This table holds more than 90,000 clones, roughly 79% found once. Study observations and caveats: Rarity marked most TCR sequences, yet some public TCRs occurred in many donors. Versus the approximately 670-donor mean, an Asian-associated ancestry cluster reportedly showed fewer N-insertions in a later analysis. Common viral pathogens seemed to be connected with several of the most significant clusters, according to a later analysis.

The sequence was obtained from a man in his forties in good health and CMV-seronegative. The sample comprised PBMCs. The rearrangement links TRBV7-9 to TRBJ2-1; 8 bases match TRBD2. CDR3 DNA sequence: TGTTCCAGCAGCCAAGATACGGGGGGGTCCTACAATGAGCAGTTCTTC. It codes for CSSSQDTGGSYNEQFF.